Given below is one TCR beta chain in context. There is no known antigen for this receptor. Per-base quality was not reported, and no clone a single base away is much larger than it. The CDR3 runs 17 amino acids, cysteine and phenylalanine included. Only the CDR3 DNA is retained, 51 bases long and in frame from the first base. CDR1 and CDR2 were assigned from the germline V gene as SGHTS and YDEGEE. Trimming accounts for 0 bases at V and 0 bases at J, while the number of junction bases matched to no gene is 2. The CDR3 regions of human TCRbeta chains were analyzed by immunosequencing. The authors' pipeline ran thus. TCRs in the repertoires were compared against a reference library of SARS-CoV-2-specific TCRs that had been generated with the MIRA antigen-specificity platform. Breadth was defined as the fraction of unique TCRs that were SARS-CoV-2-associated, and depth was defined as the fraction of total T cells that were SARS-CoV-2-associated. Each spike-specific TCR was assigned to its reactive spike region and to a CD4 or CD8 class using the MIRA data. Log10-transformed breadth and depth values were compared by one-way ANOVA with Sidak's multiple comparisons tests. In its TCRdb copy, this immuneACCESS table keeps in-frame sequences only and misses some clones. Where compared with another copy, unresolved V genes explain less than half of these, and the others have no known cause. D and trimming come from the DNA, and the V and J calls and clone size come from that table. Counted in this sample were about 100,000 clones; 87% of them appeared once. The ten largest make up less than 3% of the sample.

This specimen's time point label, interpreted: baseline before first vaccination. The vaccinee samples were drawn from two UK trials, COV001 and COV002, one of which was a single-blind randomized controlled phase 2/3 trial testing AZD1222 (ChAdOx1 nCoV-19) in healthy adults. For TCRbeta chain sequencing, PBMC samples were collected from trial participants at day 0 and at day 28 after the second dose. This specimen belongs to a study of T cell responses to AZD1222 COVID-19 vaccine (dated by TCRdb to the early 2020s). About the investigation overall: AZD1222 recipients whose second dose came at about 4 weeks and those whose second dose came at about 12 weeks were combined into one group, since spike-specific TCR depth and breadth did not differ between the two schedules. Trial participants were enrolled into age subgroups of 18-55, 56-69 and 70-plus years, which contained around 150, 28 and 57 TCR-sequenced participants, respectively. A total of 230 to 250 trial participants underwent TCR sequencing, of whom some 210 received two doses of AZD1222 and roughly 25 received two doses of the MenACWY control vaccine.

What the study reported, not specific to this receptor: Spike-specific TCR breadth and depth rose significantly after two AZD1222 doses compared with day 0 and with MenACWY recipients. In the small 56-69-year group, the increase in depth fell short of significance, most likely because of low power. Most participants were white British and females outnumbered males, and the authors suggested that clonal diversity may have been underestimated. No day 14 peak-response samples were available, so repertoires were characterized only after the peak T cell response. Only five or six AZD1222 recipients were SARS-CoV-2 seropositive at baseline, limiting conclusions about previously exposed vaccinees. Reportedly, almost half of the unique spike-specific TCRs recognized epitopes lying outside the regions that are mutated in the B.1.351 and B.1.1.7 variants. The vaccine-associated CD4 TCRs covered the entire spike protein, and the dominant responses fell in regions 160-218 and 743-854.

The specimen comprised peripheral blood, sampled on day 0 of AZD1222 vaccination. The sequence came from an adult in good health. Recombination linked TRBV5-8 to TRBJ2-1; a stretch of 11 junction bases matches TRBD2. The CDR3 amino acid sequence is: CASSLEGTSGSYNEQFF. The DNA sequence reads TGTGCCAGCAGCTTGGAGGGGACTAGCGGCTCCTACAATGAGCAGTTCTTC. This CDR3, with the reference TRBV5-8 and TRBJ2-1 proteins standing in past its ends, gives the full variable domain EAGVTQSPTHLIKTRGQQATLRCSPISGHTSVYWYQQALGLGLQFLLWYDEGEERNRGNFPPRFSGRQFPNYSSELNVNALELEDSALYLCASSLEGTSGSYNEQFFGPGTRLTVL.